These 10 T cell receptor beta chains share one sample of origin, sequenced in a study of cytomegalovirus exposure and HLA in healthy donors (dated by TCRdb to about 2017). Library prep was done by the immunoSEQ multiplex PCR assay. For the multiplex PCR, a mixture combining 60 forward primers for TCR Vbeta segments and 13 reverse primers for TCR Jbeta segments was used. TCRdb re-hosts the immuneACCESS table, in-frame sequences only. Its copies lack some clones; in the studies checked, an unresolved V gene accounts for under half of them, and the cause for the rest is not known. Within this sample are around 200,000 clones, with 75% to 80% of them counted one time only. Roughly 2% of the sample belongs to the ten largest clones. Sequenced sample: PBMCs. These receptors were obtained from a man between 18 and 29 years old in good health and CMV-seronegative.

The rearrangement joins TRBV5-1 to TRBJ2-1, with 7 bases that match TRBD1. The trim removed 1 base at V and 4 bases at J, leaving 5 bases unmatched. CDR1 SGHRS and CDR2 YFSETQ come from the germline V gene. CDR3 length equals 15 residues. CDR3 protein: CASSLRQGDYNEQFF. In DNA form, the CDR3 reads TGCGCCAGCAGCTTGAGACAGGGAGATTACAATGAGCAGTTCTTC.

The chain employs TRBV20-1 and TRBJ2-1; D is unclear. CDR3 length equals 9 residues. The V gene's germline CDR1 is DFQATT and CDR2 SNEGSKA (reference sequence). V dropped 4 bases and J dropped 8 bases, with 3 bases sitting between them. The CDR3 protein is CSATDEQFF. DNA for the CDR3: TGCAGTGCTACGGATGAGCAGTTCTTC.

The chain links TRBV4-2 to TRBJ1-4; a weak D match, TRBD1 (6 bases). Trimming took off 4 bases at V and 7 bases at J, with 13 bases between the two ends. CDR3 length equals 14 residues. In germline, CDR1 is LGHNA, CDR2 YNFKEQ. As DNA, the CDR3 is TGTGCCAGCAGCCGTGAGGCAGGGGTTGAAAAACTGTTTTTT. Protein sequence: CASSREAGVEKLFF.

This chain joins TRBV6-5 and TRBJ2-3; no firm D call. Germline-derived CDR1 and CDR2 are MNHEY and SVGAGI. The CDR3 is 13 amino acids. The V gene lost 6 bases and the J gene lost 3 bases, with 10 bases spanning the gap. The CDR3: CASRRKRTDTQYF. The CDR3 region has the DNA TGTGCCAGCAGACGGAAGAGGACAGATACGCAGTATTTT.

This clone appeared a single time. The V gene is TRBV13, the J gene TRBJ2-7; D may be TRBD2 (5 bases). Between the trimmed V and J ends, which lost 5 bases and 7 bases, there was a span of 15 bases. This CDR3 region has 13 residues. Germline lookup yields CDR1 PRHDT and CDR2 FYEKMQ (reference sequence). In DNA, the CDR3 is TGTGCCAGCAGCCCCCGAAGTGGGAGTGAGCAGTACTTC. As protein: CASSPRSGSEQYF.

CDR3 nucleotide sequence: TGTGCCAGCAGTGAAAGGGGCCCTAACTATGGCTACACCTTC. Its translation is CASSERGPNYGYTF. The gene calls are TRBV6-1 and TRBJ1-2; tentative D call: TRBD1 (5 bases). With 2 bases removed from V and 0 bases from J, the gap between germline ends came to 7 bases. Germline V gives CDR1 MNHNS, CDR2 SASEGT. The CDR3 runs to 14 residues.

This clone was recorded only once. The chain links TRBV11-2 to TRBJ2-6; 8 bases are shared with TRBD1. The CDR3 has 16 amino acids. CDR1 and CDR2 (germline): SGHAT, FQNNGV. The V and J ends lost 4 bases and 2 bases, in that order; junction bases with no gene match: 4. DNA for the CDR3: TGTGCCAGCAGCTACAGGACAGGGACTGGGGCCAACGTCCTGACTTTC. Amino acid sequence: CASSYRTGTGANVLTF.

This chain uses TRBV19 with TRBJ1-2, with 8 bases aligning to TRBD1. The ends lost 0 bases at V and 4 bases at J; junction bases unmatched: 4. The CDR3 covers 15 residues. Germline V gives CDR1 LNHDA, CDR2 SQIVND (reference sequence). CDR3 loop: CASSIDRQGAYGYTF. The CDR3, as DNA: TGTGCCAGTAGTATAGATCGGCAGGGGGCCTATGGCTACACCTTC.

The gene calls are TRBV19 and TRBJ1-1; TRBD1 is a possible D gene (5 bases). V was shortened by 4 bases and J by 1 base, with 7 bases between the two germline ends. Germline CDR1 reads LNHDA; CDR2 reads SQIVND (reference sequence). There are 13 residues in the CDR3. The CDR3 spells CASSTQGNTEAFF. DNA for the CDR3: TGTGCCAGTAGTACCCAGGGGAACACTGAAGCTTTCTTT.

The chain is built from TRBV4-2 and TRBJ2-4; a possible D gene is TRBD1 (6 bases). Germline values: CDR1 LGHNA, CDR2 YNFKEQ. CDR3 length: 15 residues. The V end lost 4 bases, the J end lost 2 bases, and 12 bases lay between the germline ends. CDR3 protein: CASSPQGMSKNIQYF. For the CDR3, the DNA is TGTGCCAGCAGCCCACAGGGCATGTCCAAAAACATTCAGTACTTC.